Sequencing of this TCR beta chain was carried out in a study of vaccination effects on CD4 cells after COVID-19. Profiled with immunoSEQ multiplex PCR; TCRdb holds only in-frame clones, not every one. The sample carries 30,000 to 40,000 clones, under 75% recorded once. Antigen-specific CD4+ T cells were first expanded with viral peptide pools by the ViraFEST assay and only then sequenced. CD4+ T cell isolation took place after approximately ten days of culture. Of the BNT162b2 and mRNA-1273 vaccines, participants received two doses of one or the other. This CDR3 is built from 16 residues. Germline CDR1 LNHDA, CDR2 SQIVND (reference sequence). Trimming took off 4 bases at V and 4 bases at J, with 18 bases between the two ends. Comment on this clone: What it recognizes is unknown.

The sequencing used CD4+ T cells from PBMCs cultured with HCoV-229E spike peptides, collected after COVID-19 vaccination. The receptor was isolated from a human donor who received a COVID-19 vaccine. This chain joins TRBV19 and TRBJ2-3; maybe TRBD2 (6 bases). The CDR3 sequence: CASSNTGTQRADTQYF. CDR3 bases: TGTGCCAGTAGTAACACCGGGACTCAAAGGGCAGATACGCAGTATTTT.